The clone carrying this T cell receptor beta chain was seen repeatedly, ten times or more. This CDR3 region has 17 residues. After removal of 4 bases from V and 7 bases from J, the junction contained 8 bases not matched to a gene. This sample was taken from a study of identical twins. Template switching added a universal primer site; cDNA carried unique molecular identifiers. TCRdb fed the 5' RACE reads into MiXCR, producing one record per CDR3 protein. In the table there are 540,000 or so distinct CDR3 sequences, 20% to 25% of which are singletons. Healthy Caucasian individuals made up all the donors. This same sample was also taken into another study, of yellow fever vaccine responses in identical twins.

This TCR was sampled from a woman in her late teens or twenties in good health. Sequencing was carried out using CD4+ T cells sorted from blood. The V call is TRBV12-3 or TRBV12-4, the J call TRBJ2-2; 14 nucleotides agree with TRBD2. The chain's CDR3 is CASSWTSGRRSFGELFF. The CDR3 DNA follows: TGTGCCAGCAGTTGGACTAGCGGGAGGAGGTCGTTCGGGGAGCTGTTTTTT.